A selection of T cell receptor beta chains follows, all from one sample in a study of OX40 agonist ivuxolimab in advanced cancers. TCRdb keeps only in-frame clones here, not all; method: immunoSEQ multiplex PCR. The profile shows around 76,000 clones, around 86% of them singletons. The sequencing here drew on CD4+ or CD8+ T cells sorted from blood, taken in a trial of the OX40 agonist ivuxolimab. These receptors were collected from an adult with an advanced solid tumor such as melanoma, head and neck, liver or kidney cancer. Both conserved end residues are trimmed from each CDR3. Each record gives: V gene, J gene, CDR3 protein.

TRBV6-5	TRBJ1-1	ASRPTWPTEAF
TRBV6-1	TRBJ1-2	ASSEAILGGYGYT
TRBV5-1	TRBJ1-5	ASSVDSNQPQH
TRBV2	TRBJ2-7	ASSETYEQY
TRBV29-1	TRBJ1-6	SVSKGGDSPLH
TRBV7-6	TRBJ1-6	ASGRDRDNSPLH
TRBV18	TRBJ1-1	ASSPNTEAF
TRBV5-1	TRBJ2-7	ASSPGTLDRYEQY
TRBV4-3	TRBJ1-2	ASSQGTYNRDHT
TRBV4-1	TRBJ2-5	ASSHHRALYQETQY